This T cell receptor (beta chain) was obtained from a study of blood T cells in healthy people across ages (dated by TCRdb to between 2014 and 2017). Broadly, across the study: In model experiments, template switching captured about one uniquely barcoded TCR beta cDNA molecule for every two T cells. The study analyzed two additional independent replicas of 1 million unique cDNA reads from the same blood draw for two donors, one aged 18 to 30 and one aged 80 or older. To avoid experimental bias, donors of different ages were spread randomly across the sequencing lanes. To track age-related changes in TCR beta repertoire diversity, the study relied on deep sequencing normalized with unique cDNA molecular identifiers. Donors were grouped into four age groups: young (average approximately 15 years), middle-aged (around 39), aged (around 62) and long-lived (around 82). Paper-wide results and their limitations: Because the CMV infection status of the donors was unknown, age-related changes in expanded clonotypes may potentially have been confounded. Estimates of total diversity based on one million sequenced T cells were regarded as lower bounds and as underestimates. Observed TCR beta diversity per million T cells fell roughly linearly with age, and a significant reduction was already apparent by age roughly 40. Observed TCR beta diversity correlated strongly with the percentage of naive T cells measured by flow cytometry. Compared with the aged group, the long-lived group had more naive CD4+ T cells, fewer expanded clones and increased TCR diversity, a pattern suggesting age selection. Bulk unsorted PBMC profiling prevented conclusive comparison of naive and antigen-experienced compartments.

To prepare the library, 5' RACE was applied. Sequencing was performed on an Illumina HiSeq 2500. A second 7 to 11 cycle PCR used a sample-barcoded 5' primer and a J-beta primer mix. A unique molecular identifier was introduced onto each TCR beta cDNA molecule by a template-switch 5' adaptor carrying 12 random nucleotides. Each sample yielded at least 2.5 million CDR3-containing paired-end reads. All of the RNA was converted into first-strand cDNA using the Mint cDNA synthesis kit, with a TRBC-specific oligonucleotide serving as the primer. After uracil-DNA glycosylase treatment, a first 18-cycle PCR used universal primers M1SS and BC2_uni_R on all cDNA. As for the original processing: Each sample was normalized by randomly selecting 1 million high-quality reads, each carrying a distinct molecular identifier. Reads sharing molecular identifiers were discarded rather than binned into consensus sequences. MiTCR, run with a Q25 quality threshold and the strictest error-elimination algorithm, handled CDR3 identification, clonotype clustering and error correction. A nonparametric unseen species model with Euler transformation was used to estimate lower-bound total TCR beta diversity. TCRdb itself trimmed the public reads at Q25 with fastp, ran MiXCR and retained productive beta chains. Rows are unified per CDR3 protein, each entry keeping the most common DNA and genes. Here the V and J calls rest on TCRdb's processing, not on the authors' analysis. Within this sample are about 1.6 million distinct CDR3 sequences, with roughly a third of them counted one time only. Approximately 11% of the sample comes from the top ten.

The CDR3 contains 16 residues, cysteine and phenylalanine counted. Of all the DNA, just the CDR3 is kept, 48 bases in frame from base 1. Sequences KGHSH (CDR1) and LQKENI (CDR2) are obtained from the germline V gene. V has 4 bases trimmed and J has 13 bases trimmed; junction bases matching no gene number 17. The roughly 39 donors, aged roughly 6 to 90 years, were systemically healthy Caucasian individuals from Russia. Roughly 10 milliliters of peripheral blood were drawn from each donor into EDTA-treated Vacutainer tubes. Ficoll-Paque density-gradient centrifugation was used to isolate PBMCs, with at least 6.5 million per sample. Total RNA was extracted from PBMCs with Trizol reagent, with at least 5.5 micrograms obtained per sample. For every donor, an aliquot of PBMCs went through flow cytometry to measure the percentages of naive CD45RAhigh/CD27high T cells. A word on this clonotype: Its antigen remains undetermined. One base away there is no much larger clone; base qualities are not given.

The rearranged segments are TRBV18 and TRBJ2-4; TRBD2 aligns with 9 central bases. This TCR was sampled from a woman aged 30 to 39 in good health. The specimen sequenced was blood. The DNA sequence is as follows: TGTGCCAGCTCACATTACGGTAGCGGGAGTACCTACAAGCAGTACTTC. Protein translation: CASSHYGSGSTYKQYF.